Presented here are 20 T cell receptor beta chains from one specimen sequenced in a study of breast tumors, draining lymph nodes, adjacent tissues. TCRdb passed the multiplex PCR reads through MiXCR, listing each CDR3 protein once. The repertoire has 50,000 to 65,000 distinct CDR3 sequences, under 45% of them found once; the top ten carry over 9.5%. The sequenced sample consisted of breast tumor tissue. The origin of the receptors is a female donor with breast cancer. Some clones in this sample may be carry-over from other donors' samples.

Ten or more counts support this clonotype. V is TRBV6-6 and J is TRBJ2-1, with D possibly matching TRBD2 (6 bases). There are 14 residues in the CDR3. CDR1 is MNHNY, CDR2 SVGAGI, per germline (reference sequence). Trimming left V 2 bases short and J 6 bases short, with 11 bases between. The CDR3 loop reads CASSYVWGVNEQFF. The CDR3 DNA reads TGTGCCAGCAGTTACGTTTGGGGGGTCAATGAGCAGTTCTTC.

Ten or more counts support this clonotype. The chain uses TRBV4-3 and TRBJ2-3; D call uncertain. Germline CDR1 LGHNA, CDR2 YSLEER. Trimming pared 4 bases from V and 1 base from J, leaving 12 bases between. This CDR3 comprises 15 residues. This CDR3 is CASSLESWGTDTQYF. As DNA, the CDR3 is TGCGCCAGCAGCCTCGAATCTTGGGGCACAGATACGCAGTATTTT.

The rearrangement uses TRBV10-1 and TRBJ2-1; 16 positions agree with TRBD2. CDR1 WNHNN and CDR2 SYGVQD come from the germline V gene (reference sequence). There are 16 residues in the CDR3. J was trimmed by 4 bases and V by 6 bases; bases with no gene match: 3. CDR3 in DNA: TGCGCCAGCAGGGGGGGACTAGCGGGAGGGTACAATGAGCAGTTCTTC. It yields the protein CASRGGLAGGYNEQFF.

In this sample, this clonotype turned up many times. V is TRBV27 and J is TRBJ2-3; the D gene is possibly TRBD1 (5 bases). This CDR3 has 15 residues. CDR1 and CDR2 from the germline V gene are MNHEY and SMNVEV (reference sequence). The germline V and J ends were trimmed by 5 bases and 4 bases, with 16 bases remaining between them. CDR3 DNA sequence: TGTGCCAGCAGTCCCCGGGCAGGGTTGTCAGATACGCAGTATTTT. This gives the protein CASSPRAGLSDTQYF.

CDR3 DNA: TGCAGTGCTAGTGGCGGGGAGACCCAGTACTTC. It yields the protein CSASGGETQYF. V and J are TRBV20-1 and TRBJ2-5; D may be TRBD2 (5 bases). CDR1 and CDR2 (germline): DFQATT, SNEGSKA (reference sequence). V lost 3 bases to trimming and J lost 5 bases, with 7 bases between them. CDR3 length equals 11 residues.

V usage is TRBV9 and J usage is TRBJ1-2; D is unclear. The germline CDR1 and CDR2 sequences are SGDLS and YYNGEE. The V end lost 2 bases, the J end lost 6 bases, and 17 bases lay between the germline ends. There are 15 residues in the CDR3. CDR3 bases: TGTGCCAGCAGCGTTGACACACTCCCGATCCATGGCTACACCTTC. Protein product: CASSVDTLPIHGYTF.

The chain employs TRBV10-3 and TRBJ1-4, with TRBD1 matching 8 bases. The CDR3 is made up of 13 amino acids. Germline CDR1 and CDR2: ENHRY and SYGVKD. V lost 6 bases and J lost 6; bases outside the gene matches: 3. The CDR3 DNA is TGTGCCATCAGGACAGGGGAGGATGAAAAACTGTTTTTT. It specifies CAIRTGEDEKLFF.

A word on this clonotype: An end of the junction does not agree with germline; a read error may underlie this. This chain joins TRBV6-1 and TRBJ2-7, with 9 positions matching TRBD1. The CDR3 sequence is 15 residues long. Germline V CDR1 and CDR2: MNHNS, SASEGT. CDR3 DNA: TGTGCCAGCAGTCAAGCGGGACAGGGTTCCGACGAGCAGTACTTC. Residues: CASSQAGQGSDEQYF.

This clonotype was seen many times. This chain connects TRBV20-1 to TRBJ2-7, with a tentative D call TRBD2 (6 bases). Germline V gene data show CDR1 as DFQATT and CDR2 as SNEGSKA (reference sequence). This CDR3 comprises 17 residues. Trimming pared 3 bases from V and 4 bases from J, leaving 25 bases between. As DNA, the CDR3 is TGCAGTGCTAGCGGAGTATCCCACCGGGGACTGGTATACGAGCAGTACTTC. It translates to CSASGVSHRGLVYEQYF.

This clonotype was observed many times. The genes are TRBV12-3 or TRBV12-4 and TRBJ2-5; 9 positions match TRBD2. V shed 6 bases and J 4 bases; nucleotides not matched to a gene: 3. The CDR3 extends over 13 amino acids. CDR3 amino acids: CASSFSGRETQYF. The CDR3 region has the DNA TGTGCCAGCAGCTTTAGCGGGAGAGAGACCCAGTACTTC.

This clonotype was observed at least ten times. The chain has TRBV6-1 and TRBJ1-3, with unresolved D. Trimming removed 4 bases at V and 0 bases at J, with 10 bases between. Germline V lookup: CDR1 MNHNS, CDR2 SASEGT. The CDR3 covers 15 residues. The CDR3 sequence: CASSGQRTSGNTIYF. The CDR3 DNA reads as TGTGCCAGCAGTGGTCAGCGAACCTCTGGAAACACCATATATTTT.

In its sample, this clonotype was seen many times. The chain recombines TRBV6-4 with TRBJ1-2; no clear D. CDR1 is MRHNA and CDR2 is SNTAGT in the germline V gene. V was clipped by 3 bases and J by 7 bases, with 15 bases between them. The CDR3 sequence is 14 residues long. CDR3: CASSDSATRSGYTF. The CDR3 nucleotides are TGTGCCAGCAGTGATTCGGCAACCAGGAGTGGCTACACCTTC.

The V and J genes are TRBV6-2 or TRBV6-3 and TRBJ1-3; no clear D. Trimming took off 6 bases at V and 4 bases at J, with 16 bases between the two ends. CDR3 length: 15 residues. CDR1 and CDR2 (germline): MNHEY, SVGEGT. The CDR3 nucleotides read TGTGCCAGCAGACAATTTGGGGATTTCGGAAACACCATATATTTT. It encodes CASRQFGDFGNTIYF.

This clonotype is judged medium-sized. The CDR3 bases are TGTGCCAGCGGCCCCCCCGATACGCAGTATTTT. Translating gives CASGPPDTQYF. The V call is TRBV7-8, the J call TRBJ2-3; D is unclear. The V gene's germline CDR1 is SGHVS and CDR2 FQNEAQ. The CDR3 is made up of 11 amino acids. V was clipped by 8 bases and J by 6 bases, with 9 bases between them.

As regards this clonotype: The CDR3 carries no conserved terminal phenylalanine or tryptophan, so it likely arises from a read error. CDR3 sequence (DNA): TGCGCCAGCAGCCAGATTCCAGGGGGCGATGGCTACACCCTC. This encodes CASSQIPGGDGYTL. The chain recombines TRBV4-3 with TRBJ1-2; 8 bases are a match to TRBD1. The CDR3 sequence is 14 residues long. V dropped 3 bases and J dropped 6; count of bases not matched to a gene: 6. Per the germline V gene, CDR1 is LGHNA and CDR2 is YSLEER.

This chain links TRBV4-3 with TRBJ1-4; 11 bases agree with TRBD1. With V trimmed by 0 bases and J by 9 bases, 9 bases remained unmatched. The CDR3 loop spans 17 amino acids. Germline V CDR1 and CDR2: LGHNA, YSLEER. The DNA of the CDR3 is TGCGCCAGCAGCCAAGACCTTGTGGGACAGGGGGTCAAAAAACTGTTTTTT. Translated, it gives CASSQDLVGQGVKKLFF.

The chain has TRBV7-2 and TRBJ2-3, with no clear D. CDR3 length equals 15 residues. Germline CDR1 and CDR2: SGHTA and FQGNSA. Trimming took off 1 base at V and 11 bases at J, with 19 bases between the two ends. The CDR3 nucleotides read TGTGCCAGCAGCTTAGTAGACCCTAGAAACAATGAGCAGTATTTT. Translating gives CASSLVDPRNNEQYF.

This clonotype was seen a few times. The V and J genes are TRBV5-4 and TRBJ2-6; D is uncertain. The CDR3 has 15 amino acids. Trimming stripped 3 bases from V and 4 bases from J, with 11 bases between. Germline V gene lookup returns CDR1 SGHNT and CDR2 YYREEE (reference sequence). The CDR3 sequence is CASSSAALGANVLTF. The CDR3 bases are TGTGCCAGCAGCTCGGCGGCTTTGGGGGCCAACGTCCTGACTTTC.

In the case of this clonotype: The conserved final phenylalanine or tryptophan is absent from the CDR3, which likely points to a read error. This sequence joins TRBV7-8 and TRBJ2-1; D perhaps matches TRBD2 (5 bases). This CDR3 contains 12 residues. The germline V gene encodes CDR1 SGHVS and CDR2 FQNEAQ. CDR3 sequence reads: CCCGYSYNEQFR. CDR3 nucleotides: TGCTGCTGCGGGTACTCCTACAATGAGCAGTTCAGA.

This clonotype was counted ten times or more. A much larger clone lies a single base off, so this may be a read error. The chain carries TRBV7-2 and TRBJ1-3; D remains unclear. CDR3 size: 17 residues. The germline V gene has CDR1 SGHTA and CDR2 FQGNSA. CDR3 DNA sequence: TGTGCCAGCAGCTCCCAGCCCGGGGTGGGCTCTGGAAACCCCATATATTTT. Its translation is CASSSQPGVGSGNPIYF.